Below, 18 T cell receptor beta chains from the same sample are listed, as sequenced in a study of blood T cell repertoires in COVID-19. The table came from immunoSEQ multiplex PCR; TCRdb's copy has only in-frame clones and leaves some out. The data show more than 13,000 clones, with 65% to 85% seen just once and roughly 32% held by the top ten. The specimen was peripheral blood. The receptor set was obtained from a man aged 50 to 59 with active COVID-19.

In its sample, this clone is medium-sized. This chain links TRBV18 with TRBJ2-3, with TRBD2 matching 10 bases. V trimming: 3 bases; J trimming: 3 bases; junction bases outside the gene matches: 9. Looked up from germline, CDR1 is KGHSH and CDR2 is LQKENI. The CDR3 totals 17 residues. Here the CDR3 DNA reads TGTGCCAGCTCACCTGGAACTAGCGGGACGGTGACAGATACGCAGTATTTT. This translates into CASSPGTSGTVTDTQYF.

This chain links TRBV7-3 with TRBJ2-5; 9 bases are a match to TRBD2. J lost 5 bases, V lost 5 bases, and 9 bases had no gene match. This CDR3 comprises 15 residues. Germline CDR1 SGHTA, CDR2 FQGTGA. CDR3 DNA: TGTGCCAGCAGCCCGTCCGCGGGAGGGAGTGAGACCCAGTACTTC. Its translation: CASSPSAGGSETQYF.

J is TRBJ2-2 and V is TRBV7-9; 7 positions agree with TRBD1. J lost 5 bases, V lost 3 bases, and 3 bases had no gene match. This CDR3 has 14 residues. Germline loops: CDR1 SEHNR, CDR2 FQNEAQ (reference sequence). The CDR3 sequence is CASSLTGRTGELFF. In DNA form, the CDR3 reads TGTGCCAGCAGCTTGACAGGGCGGACCGGGGAGCTGTTTTTT.

This CDR3 is CASSPRGALEQYF. As DNA, the CDR3 is TGTGCCAGCAGCCCCCGGGGTGCCCTGGAGCAGTACTTC. The V and J genes are TRBV6-6 and TRBJ2-7; tentatively, D is TRBD2 (5 bases). V gave up 6 bases and J gave up 7 bases, with 16 bases separating them. Germline-derived CDR1 and CDR2 are MNHNY and SVGAGI (reference sequence). The CDR3 totals 13 residues.

V gene TRBV9 combines with J gene TRBJ2-2; TRBD1 matches 7 bases. This CDR3 region has 19 residues. V was pared by 3 bases and J by 2 bases, with 16 bases of the junction left unmatched. Germline V gene lookup returns CDR1 SGDLS and CDR2 YYNGEE. CDR3 region: CASSAEGSPDRPNTGELFF. In nucleotides, the CDR3 is TGTGCCAGCAGCGCCGAGGGTAGTCCGGACAGGCCCAACACCGGGGAGCTGTTTTTT.

This sequence joins TRBV6-6 and TRBJ1-6, with 7 bases identical to TRBD1. Germline-derived CDR1 and CDR2 are MNHNY and SVGAGI (reference sequence). V was pared by 5 bases and J by 0 bases, with 10 bases of the junction left unmatched. CDR3 size: 18 residues. The CDR3 protein is CASSRTGDWASYNSPLHF. The CDR3 region has the DNA TGTGCCAGCAGTCGTACAGGGGATTGGGCCTCCTATAATTCACCCCTCCACTTT.

This clone was counted once. The chain combines TRBV4-1 with TRBJ2-1, with 9 bases fitting TRBD1. Trimming at V came to 4 bases and at J to 3 bases, leaving 7 bases not matched to a gene. CDR1 is MGHRA, CDR2 YSYEKL, per germline. This CDR3 comprises 16 residues. The CDR3 DNA follows: TGCGCCAGCAGCCTATCCGGGACAGGGAACTACAATGAGCAGTTCTTC. It codes for CASSLSGTGNYNEQFF.

This clone came up a few times. The V call is TRBV25-1, the J call TRBJ2-1; 12 bases match TRBD2. Germline CDR1 reads MGHDK; CDR2 reads SYGVNS. V trimming: 6 bases; J trimming: 6 bases; junction bases outside the gene matches: 3. This CDR3 has 14 amino acids. The CDR3 bases are TGTGCCAGCAGCACTAGCGGGAGGTCCAATGAGCAGTTCTTC. Its protein product is CASSTSGRSNEQFF.

V gene TRBV7-3 combines with J gene TRBJ2-1, with 10 bases identical to TRBD2. The CDR3 is 15 amino acids. Trimming took 0 bases from V and 4 from J; bases not matched to a gene: 0. The germline gives CDR1 SGHTA, CDR2 FQGTGA. The CDR3 is CASSLTAGGYNEQFF. Here the CDR3 DNA reads TGTGCCAGCAGCTTAACAGCGGGAGGGTACAATGAGCAGTTCTTC.

The rearrangement joins TRBV6-5 to TRBJ1-2, with TRBD1 matching over 10 bases. The germline V gene has CDR1 MNHEY and CDR2 SVGAGI. CDR3 length: 14 residues. With 0 bases clipped from V and 5 bases from J, the junction kept 0 bases outside the gene matches. CDR3 protein: CASSYSDRGYGYTF. In DNA, the CDR3 is TGTGCCAGCAGTTACTCGGACAGGGGGTATGGCTACACCTTC.

The chain recombines TRBV7-9 with TRBJ2-7; 12 bases are a match to TRBD2. CDR3 size: 15 residues. Germline V CDR1 and CDR2: SEHNR, FQNEAQ (reference sequence). V lost 5 bases, J lost 4 bases, and 6 bases stayed unmatched. The CDR3 is CASSPPSGRVYEQYF. Written as DNA, the CDR3 is TGTGCCAGCAGCCCCCCTAGCGGGAGGGTTTACGAGCAGTACTTC.

The gene calls are TRBV27 and TRBJ2-1; 9 bases match TRBD1. Germline V gene lookup returns CDR1 MNHEY and CDR2 SMNVEV (reference sequence). This CDR3 spans 18 amino acids. J gave up 7 bases and V 6 bases, and 19 bases lay outside the gene matches. CDR3 residues: CASSVPGQGPSRFNEQFF. The CDR3 nucleotides are TGTGCCAGCAGCGTCCCGGGACAGGGCCCGAGCCGGTTTAATGAGCAGTTCTTC.

CDR3: CATSRDQTSGTYQETQYF. CDR3 DNA sequence: TGTGCCACCAGCAGAGATCAGACTAGCGGGACCTACCAAGAGACCCAGTACTTC. This rearrangement joins TRBV15 to TRBJ2-5; 11 positions agree with TRBD2. J gave up 0 bases and V 0 bases, and 6 bases lay outside the gene matches. The germline V gene encodes CDR1 LNHNV and CDR2 YYDKDF (reference sequence). This CDR3 has 18 amino acids.

The rearrangement joins TRBV4-1 to TRBJ2-3; tentatively, D is TRBD1 (6 bases). Trimming pared 0 bases from V and 2 bases from J, leaving 9 bases between. Germline V gene sequence: CDR1 MGHRA, CDR2 YSYEKL. The CDR3 runs to 15 residues. This CDR3 reads CASSQEGGVTDTQYF. The DNA for the CDR3 is TGCGCCAGCAGCCAAGAAGGGGGTGTCACAGATACGCAGTATTTT.

Here the CDR3 reads CASSPQRGDWGAGDTQYF. The CDR3 DNA sequence: TGTGCCAGCAGCCCCCAGCGGGGAGATTGGGGGGCGGGAGATACGCAGTATTTT. The gene calls are TRBV3-1 (or the pseudogene TRBV3-2) and TRBJ2-3, with a weak D call TRBD2 (7 bases). This CDR3 region has 18 residues. The V end lost 4 bases, the J end lost 5 bases, and 25 bases lay between the germline ends. Germline CDR1 LGHDT, CDR2 YNNKEL (reference sequence).

The V and J genes are TRBV12-3 or TRBV12-4 and TRBJ2-3; 8 bases are shared with TRBD1. V lost 5 bases to trimming and J lost 6 bases; unmatched junction nucleotides: 4. The CDR3 is made up of 13 amino acids. The CDR3 is CASSRWTGDTQYF. Written as DNA, the CDR3 is TGTGCCAGCAGTAGATGGACAGGGGATACGCAGTATTTT.

This clone has only one observation. The chain links TRBV11-2 to TRBJ1-4; D gene unclear. V lost 5 bases and J lost 5, with 12 bases in between. The germline CDR1 and CDR2 sequences are SGHAT and FQNNGV. The CDR3 runs to 14 residues. The CDR3 DNA reads TGTGCCAGCAGCCTCCCGGGGTGGAATGAAAAACTGTTTTTT. This sequence encodes CASSLPGWNEKLFF.

This chain connects TRBV15 to TRBJ2-7, with 8 bases fitting TRBD1. V trimming: 0 bases; J trimming: 8 bases; junction bases outside the gene matches: 9. Germline loops: CDR1 LNHNV, CDR2 YYDKDF (reference sequence). The CDR3 is 15 residues long. CDR3 coding DNA: TGTGCCACCAGCAGAGAGAGACAGGGGAGTACGAAGCAGTACTTC. This translates into CATSRERQGSTKQYF.